The next 21 T cell receptor beta chains were all read from a single sample in a study of blood T cell repertoires in COVID-19. Clones were sequenced by immunoSEQ multiplex PCR, and TCRdb holds only the in-frame ones, with some missing. The table lists hundreds of thousands of clones, approximately 84% of them singletons, with over 1.5% in the top ten. Sequenced input: peripheral blood. Every receptor here comes from a woman of 80 years or more with acute or convalescent COVID-19.

V gene TRBV4-2 combines with J gene TRBJ1-2; 7 bases are a match to TRBD1. With 0 bases clipped from V and 8 bases from J, the junction kept 15 bases outside the gene matches. The CDR3 covers 17 residues. Germline loops: CDR1 LGHNA, CDR2 YNFKEQ. CDR3 sequence reads: CASSQDRSLGGAWGYTF. As DNA, the CDR3 is TGTGCCAGCAGCCAAGATCGAAGCCTAGGGGGCGCGTGGGGCTACACCTTC.

V and J are TRBV5-1 and TRBJ1-2; TRBD1 agrees at 7 bases. V was pared by 2 bases and J by 3 bases, with 1 base of the junction left unmatched. This CDR3 has 13 amino acids. Germline loops: CDR1 SGHRS, CDR2 YFSETQ. CDR3 residues: CASSFTGDYGYTF. CDR3 bases: TGCGCCAGCAGCTTTACAGGGGACTATGGCTACACCTTC. The full variable domain, rest sourced from reference TRBV5-1 and TRBJ1-2, is KAGVTQTPRYLIKTRGQQVTLSCSPISGHRSVSWYQQTPGQGLQFLFEYFSETQRNKGNFPGRFSGRQFSNSRSEMNVSTLELGDSALYLCASSFTGDYGYTFGSGTRLTVV.

This chain links TRBV19 with TRBJ1-2; 11 nucleotides match TRBD1. Germline CDR1 is LNHDA and CDR2 is SQIVND (reference sequence). V lost 7 bases, J lost 4 bases, and 8 bases stayed unmatched. There are 15 residues in the CDR3. CDR3 residues: CASTADRGRGYGYTF. For the CDR3, the DNA is TGTGCCAGTACCGCGGACAGGGGGCGTGGCTATGGCTACACCTTC.

In regard to this clone: At one boundary the junction diverges from the germline segment, which might be a read error. V usage is TRBV7-7 and J usage is TRBJ2-3, with TRBD2 matching 14 bases. CDR1 is SSHAT and CDR2 is FNYEAQ in the germline V gene (reference sequence). The CDR3 is made up of 16 amino acids. In nucleotides, the CDR3 is TGTGCTAGCAGCTCGGGACTAGCGGGAGCCGGAGATACGCAGTATTTT. It yields the protein CASSSGLAGAGDTQYF.

The chain employs TRBV20-1 and TRBJ2-7; TRBD1 agrees at 8 bases. The CDR3 is 11 amino acids. In germline, CDR1 is DFQATT, CDR2 SNEGSKA (reference sequence). J was trimmed by 3 bases and V by 5 bases; bases with no gene match: 0. CDR3 loop: CSADRGYEQYF. The CDR3 region has the DNA TGCAGTGCTGACAGGGGCTACGAGCAGTACTTC.

The table lists this clone with a count of one. The V gene is TRBV6-5, the J gene TRBJ2-5; the D is unclear. The ends were cut back, 5 bases at V and 5 bases at J, with 15 bases in the middle. Germline V CDR1 and CDR2: MNHEY, SVGAGI. The CDR3 covers 14 residues. The CDR3 DNA follows: TGTGCCAGCAGTCTCACCCTCAGAGCGGAGACCCAGTACTTC. Protein: CASSLTLRAETQYF.

The J gene is TRBJ1-3, the V gene TRBV4-3; D ambiguous. This CDR3 has 15 amino acids. CDR1 is LGHNA, CDR2 YSLEER, per germline. Between the trimmed V and J ends, which lost 1 base and 0 bases, there was a span of 7 bases. The CDR3 loop is CASSQVVSSGNTIYF. CDR3 nucleotides: TGCGCCAGCAGCCAAGTTGTATCCTCTGGAAACACCATATATTTT.

A note on this clone: At one end the junction does not follow the germline gene, possibly because of a read error. This rearrangement joins TRBV7-7 to TRBJ1-1; perhaps TRBD1 as D (6 bases). The CDR3 is made up of 17 amino acids. Germline assignment: CDR1 SSHAT and CDR2 FNYEAQ (reference sequence). The CDR3 reads CASSRRRDKVLSTEAFF. The DNA of the CDR3 is TGTGCTAGCAGCCGCCGCAGGGACAAAGTATTGAGTACTGAAGCTTTCTTT.

The chain employs TRBV19 and TRBJ1-4; no reliable D call. CDR1 LNHDA and CDR2 SQIVND come from the germline V gene (reference sequence). This CDR3 has 14 residues. The V end was cut by 5 bases, the J end by 5 bases, with 12 bases between. This CDR3 reads CASSGGQRNEKLFF. As DNA, the CDR3 is TGTGCCAGTAGTGGCGGGCAGAGAAATGAAAAACTGTTTTTT.

The chain links TRBV6-5 to TRBJ1-2, with D hard to call. Between the trimmed V and J ends, which lost 6 bases and 2 bases, there was a span of 16 bases. Germline V lookup: CDR1 MNHEY, CDR2 SVGAGI. The CDR3 is 15 amino acids. Here the CDR3 reads CASRKSEGLNYGYTF. CDR3 bases: TGTGCCAGCAGAAAAAGTGAAGGACTAAACTATGGCTACACCTTC.

The gene calls are TRBV4-2 and TRBJ1-4; 8 bases fit TRBD1. V lost 0 bases and J lost 8; bases outside the gene matches: 8. Germline CDR1 and CDR2: LGHNA and YNFKEQ. This CDR3 contains 16 residues. The CDR3 coding sequence is TGTGCCAGCAGCCAAGACGTAGGGACAGGATTAGAAAAACTGTTTTTT. This sequence encodes CASSQDVGTGLEKLFF.

The chain links TRBV7-9 to TRBJ1-2; D is possibly TRBD1 (5 bases). The V gene's germline CDR1 is SEHNR and CDR2 FQNEAQ (reference sequence). The ends were cut back, 3 bases at V and 6 bases at J, with 20 bases in the middle. This CDR3 region has 16 residues. Here the CDR3 reads CASSFQGAGKGDGYTF. CDR3 sequence (DNA): TGTGCCAGCAGCTTTCAGGGTGCCGGAAAAGGTGATGGCTACACCTTC.

CDR3: CASSLALADTEAFF. The CDR3 DNA is TGTGCCAGCAGCTTGGCCTTAGCGGACACTGAAGCTTTCTTT. This chain connects TRBV5-4 to TRBJ1-1; no clear D gene. Trimming shortened V by 0 bases and J by 3 bases, and 9 bases separated the two germline ends. Germline CDR1 is SGHNT and CDR2 is YYREEE (reference sequence). There are 14 residues in the CDR3. Full variable domain (missing parts from reference TRBV5-4 and TRBJ1-1): ETGVTQSPTHLIKTRGQQVTLRCSSQSGHNTVSWYQQALGQGPQFIFQYYREEENGRGNFPPRFSGLQFPNYSSELNVNALELDDSALYLCASSLALADTEAFFGQGTRLTVV.

This clone was seen a single time. The chain joins TRBV11-2 to TRBJ1-2; 10 nucleotides match TRBD1. The CDR3 sequence is 14 residues long. V dropped 2 bases and J dropped 7; count of bases not matched to a gene: 4. In germline, CDR1 is SGHAT, CDR2 FQNNGV. DNA for the CDR3: TGTGCCAGCAGCTTAAGAAGGGACAGGGGTGGCTACACCTTC. It specifies CASSLRRDRGGYTF.

The chain uses TRBV7-2 and TRBJ2-7; 9 bases map to TRBD1. Germline V gene sequence: CDR1 SGHTA, CDR2 FQGNSA. This CDR3 region has 16 residues. V lost 1 base and J lost 2; bases outside the gene matches: 6. The CDR3 protein is CASSLGFTGGPYEQYF. For the CDR3, the DNA is TGTGCCAGCAGCTTAGGCTTTACAGGGGGCCCCTACGAGCAGTACTTC.

The CDR3 loop is CASSATTGNTIYF. Here the CDR3 DNA reads TGTGCCAGCAGCGCCACTACGGGAAACACCATATATTTT. The rearrangement uses TRBV9 and TRBJ1-3; D uncertain. Trimming took 3 bases from V and 4 from J, leaving 8 bases between them. This CDR3 has 13 amino acids. Per germline, CDR1 SGDLS and CDR2 YYNGEE.

This clone was found once. The chain couples TRBV7-2 to TRBJ1-2; 9 bases match TRBD1. CDR1 SGHTA and CDR2 FQGNSA come from the germline V gene. The V and J ends lost 5 bases and 4 bases, in that order; junction bases with no gene match: 2. CDR3 length equals 13 residues. The CDR3 sequence: CASSQGQGYGYTF. CDR3 sequence (DNA): TGTGCCAGCAGCCAGGGACAGGGCTATGGCTACACCTTC.

This chain links TRBV12-3 or TRBV12-4 with TRBJ2-1; D is ambiguous. The CDR3 loop spans 13 amino acids. V was cut by 6 bases and J by 4 bases, with 10 bases left in between. The CDR3 DNA reads as TGTGCCAGCAGGCCCAACGGGTACAATGAGCAGTTCTTC. The encoded protein is CASRPNGYNEQFF.

V and J are TRBV5-1 and TRBJ1-1; D is unclear. The V gene lost 4 bases and the J gene lost 2 bases, with 6 bases spanning the gap. The CDR3 runs to 12 residues. Germline V CDR1 and CDR2: SGHRS, YFSETQ. DNA of the CDR3: TGCGCCAGCAGCCACCTAAACACTGAAGCTTTCTTT. The encoded protein is CASSHLNTEAFF.

V is TRBV11-2 and J is TRBJ2-1, with 10 bases fitting TRBD2. V lost 0 bases to trimming and J lost 15 bases; unmatched junction nucleotides: 5. Germline V CDR1 and CDR2: SGHAT, FQNNGV. The CDR3 is made up of 13 amino acids. The CDR3 nucleotides read TGTGCCAGCAGCTTAGACCCGACTAGCGGGTGGTTCTTC. The encoded protein is CASSLDPTSGWFF.

The chain is built from TRBV7-3 and TRBJ1-1; D gene uncertain. CDR1 SGHTA and CDR2 FQGTGA come from the germline V gene. Trimming stripped 3 bases from V and 5 bases from J, with 10 bases between. The CDR3 covers 13 residues. The CDR3 loop is CASSFLTGTEAFF. DNA of the CDR3: TGTGCCAGCAGCTTTTTGACTGGGACTGAAGCTTTCTTT.